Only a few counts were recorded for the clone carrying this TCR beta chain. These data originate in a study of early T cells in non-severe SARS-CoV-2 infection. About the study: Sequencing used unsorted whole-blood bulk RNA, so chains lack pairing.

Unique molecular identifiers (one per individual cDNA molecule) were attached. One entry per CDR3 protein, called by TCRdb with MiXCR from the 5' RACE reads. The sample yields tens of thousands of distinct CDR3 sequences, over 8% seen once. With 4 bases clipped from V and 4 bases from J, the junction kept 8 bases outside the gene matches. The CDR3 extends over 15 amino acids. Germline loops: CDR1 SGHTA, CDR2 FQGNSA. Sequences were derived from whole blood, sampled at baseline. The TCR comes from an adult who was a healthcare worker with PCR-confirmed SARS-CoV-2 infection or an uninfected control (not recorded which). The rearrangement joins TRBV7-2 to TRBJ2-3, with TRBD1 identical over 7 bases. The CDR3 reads CASSSGIRGSDTQYF. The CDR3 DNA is TGTGCCAGCAGCTCCGGGATCAGGGGGTCAGATACGCAGTATTTT.